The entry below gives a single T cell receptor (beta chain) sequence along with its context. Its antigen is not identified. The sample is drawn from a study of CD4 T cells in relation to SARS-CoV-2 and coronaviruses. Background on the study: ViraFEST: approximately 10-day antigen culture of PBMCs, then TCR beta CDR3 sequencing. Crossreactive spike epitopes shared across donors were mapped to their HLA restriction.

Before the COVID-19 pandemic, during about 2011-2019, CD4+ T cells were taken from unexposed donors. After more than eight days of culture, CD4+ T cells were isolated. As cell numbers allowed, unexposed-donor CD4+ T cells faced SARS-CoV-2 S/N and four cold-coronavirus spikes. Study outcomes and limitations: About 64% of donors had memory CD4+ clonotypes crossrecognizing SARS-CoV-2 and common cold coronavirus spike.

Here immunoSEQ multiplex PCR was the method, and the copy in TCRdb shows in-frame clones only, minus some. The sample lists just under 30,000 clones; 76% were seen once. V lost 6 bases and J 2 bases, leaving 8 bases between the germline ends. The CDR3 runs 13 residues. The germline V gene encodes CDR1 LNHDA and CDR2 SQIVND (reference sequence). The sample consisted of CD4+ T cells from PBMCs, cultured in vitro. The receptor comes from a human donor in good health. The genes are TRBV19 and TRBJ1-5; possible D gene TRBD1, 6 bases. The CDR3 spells CASSSGGNQPQHF. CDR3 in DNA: TGTGCCAGTAGCTCAGGGGGCAATCAGCCCCAGCATTTT.